These T cell receptor beta chains were read from a single sample in a study of lymphopenia after photon versus proton radiotherapy. The table came from immunoSEQ multiplex PCR; TCRdb's copy has only in-frame clones and leaves some out. The table records 70,000 to 95,000 clones, 80% to 90% of them present only once. Material: peripheral blood, obtained from a patient treated with proton-based radiotherapy. All receptors derive from a man aged 55 to 70 with pancreatic cancer. Both conserved end residues are part of each CDR3. Each record gives: V gene, J gene, CDR3 protein.

V: TRBV19
J: TRBJ2-1
CDR3: CASSIEPSQAHEQFF

V: TRBV5-1
J: TRBJ2-7
CDR3: CASSVRQVSGEQYF

V: TRBV5-1
J: TRBJ2-7
CDR3: CASSAEGGSYEQYF

V: TRBV29-1
J: TRBJ2-1
CDR3: CSVPRTGTSGSYNEQFF

V: TRBV30
J: TRBJ1-2
CDR3: CAWSLTGGDYGYTF

V: TRBV15
J: TRBJ1-1
CDR3: CATSRRTRDRALLFPGNTEAFF

V: TRBV28
J: TRBJ2-7
CDR3: CASSKGQNLYEQYF

V: TRBV28
J: TRBJ1-1
CDR3: CASSGRVTEAFF

V: TRBV5-5
J: TRBJ2-1
CDR3: CASSYWGDNEQFF

V: TRBV9
J: TRBJ2-3
CDR3: CASSPGTSGTDTQYF

V: TRBV5-4
J: TRBJ2-2
CDR3: CASSRVGGSNTGELFF

V: TRBV28
J: TRBJ1-1
CDR3: CASSQTLGTEAFF

V: TRBV19
J: TRBJ2-3
CDR3: CASSPGGGARGTDTQYF

V: TRBV7-2
J: TRBJ2-2
CDR3: CASTLDRTNTGELFF

V: TRBV7-2
J: TRBJ1-5
CDR3: CASSLDGYNQPQHF

V: TRBV7-6
J: TRBJ2-1
CDR3: CASTGGYYNEQFF

V: TRBV5-4
J: TRBJ1-2
CDR3: CASSLGAGGNYGYTF

V: TRBV5-1
J: TRBJ1-4
CDR3: CASSSGSANNEKLFF

V: TRBV6-6
J: TRBJ1-2
CDR3: CASRGAAANYGYTF

V: TRBV11-2
J: TRBJ2-1
CDR3: CASNSGGSGRAEQFF

V: TRBV7-2
J: TRBJ2-1
CDR3: CASSRPYNEQFF

V: TRBV29-1
J: TRBJ1-1
CDR3: CSVGTAYTEAFF

V: TRBV2
J: TRBJ2-7
CDR3: CASSLELGEQYF

V: TRBV5-5
J: TRBJ1-3
CDR3: CASSSLDTSSGNTIYF

V: TRBV28
J: TRBJ1-5
CDR3: CASSLSGGTAGHF

V: TRBV19
J: TRBJ1-2
CDR3: CASSPETGGYGYTF

V: TRBV11-2
J: TRBJ2-7
CDR3: CASSRIRGQYF

V: TRBV10-3
J: TRBJ2-6
CDR3: CAIPGEPASGANVLTF

V: TRBV11-2
J: TRBJ1-1
CDR3: CASSLGSGTGAFF

V: TRBV13
J: TRBJ2-2
CDR3: CASSLAVGLGDRGELFF

V: TRBV28
J: TRBJ1-5
CDR3: CASSLAKGGNQPQHF

V: TRBV5-1
J: TRBJ1-1
CDR3: CASSRDGRNTEAFF

V: TRBV5-1
J: TRBJ2-5
CDR3: CASSLEGQETQYF

V: TRBV11-1
J: TRBJ2-3
CDR3: CASSFGLVPDTQYF

V: TRBV6-1
J: TRBJ1-5
CDR3: CASTDRRIQPQHF